The rows below give T cell receptor beta chains drawn from one sample of a study of blood T cell repertoires in COVID-19. Assay used: immunoSEQ multiplex PCR; TCRdb lists only in-frame clones, some missing. The table includes over 80,000 clones, approximately 80% detected once. Sequenced material: peripheral blood. These receptors all stem from a woman in her sixties or seventies with acute or convalescent COVID-19. CDR3s include the opening cysteine and the closing phenylalanine or tryptophan. Fields, in order: V gene, J gene, D gene, clone size, CDR3 length, CDR3 DNA, CDR3 protein. A D gene is named only where the DNA matches it firmly. Where a row states a size, it is once, few, many or the class of an expanded clone; other rows omit it.

TRBV10-3	TRBJ2-5	TRBD1	-	11	TGTGCCACACAGGGGCTCGAGACCCAGTACTTC	CATQGLETQYF
TRBV11-2	TRBJ2-2	-	-	13	TGTGCCAGCAGCAACCAGCGCACCGGGGAGCTGTTTTTT	CASSNQRTGELFF
TRBV11-2	TRBJ1-5	-	-	16	TGTGCCAGCAGCTTAGGACTAACCGATAGCAATCAGCCCCAGCATTTT	CASSLGLTDSNQPQHF
TRBV3-1/TRBV3-2	TRBJ1-5	-	-	14	TGTGCCAGCAGCCAAGGCGTGAGCAATCAGCCCCAGCATTTT	CASSQGVSNQPQHF
TRBV5-4	TRBJ2-5	-	-	15	TGTGCCAGCAGCCGCGACAGCATCCCCACAGAGACCCAGTACTTC	CASSRDSIPTETQYF
TRBV5-1	TRBJ2-3	TRBD1	-	14	TGCGCCAGCAGGACAGGGGGAGGCACAGATACGCAGTATTTT	CASRTGGGTDTQYF
TRBV19	TRBJ1-5	TRBD1	-	17	TGTGCCAGTAGTATCTTGGGGACAGGTAATAGCAATCAGCCCCAGCATTTT	CASSILGTGNSNQPQHF
TRBV2	TRBJ1-3	-	once	14	TGTGCCAGCAGTGCCAGGGACTCTGGAAACACCATATATTTT	CASSARDSGNTIYF
TRBV7-2	TRBJ1-2	-	-	13	TGTGCCAGCAGCTTACCAGGGCCCTATGGCTACACCTTC	CASSLPGPYGYTF
TRBV3-1/TRBV3-2	TRBJ1-5	-	-	13	TGTGCCAGCAGCCAAGTTCAGGCTCAGCCCCAGCATTTT	CASSQVQAQPQHF
TRBV6-5	TRBJ2-7	-	-	14	TGTGCCAGCAGTCAGGTTGGGTTCTCCTACGAGCAGTACTTC	CASSQVGFSYEQYF
TRBV28	TRBJ1-3	TRBD1	-	17	TGTGCCAGCAGTTTTGGGGGGACAGGGGGATCTGGAAACACCATATATTTT	CASSFGGTGGSGNTIYF
TRBV6-6	TRBJ1-4	TRBD1	-	18	TGTGCCAGCAGCCGAAGGAGAAATCAGGGGGGCGAAGGGGAAAAACTGTTTTTT	CASSRRRNQGGEGEKLFF
TRBV27	TRBJ2-7	TRBD2	-	15	TGTGCCAGCAGTTCCAGATATGGACTAGCCTACGAGCAGTACTTC	CASSSRYGLAYEQYF
TRBV6-4	TRBJ2-7	TRBD1	-	15	TGTGCCAGCAGTGAAGGGACAGGGGGAGGATACGAGCAGTACTTC	CASSEGTGGGYEQYF
TRBV28	TRBJ2-1	-	-	12	TGTGCCAGCAGTTTGGGGCCCAATGAGCAGTTCTTC	CASSLGPNEQFF
TRBV5-6	TRBJ2-7	-	-	14	TGTGCCAGCAGCTTTATCGGCAGGGAAGGCGAGCAGTACTTC	CASSFIGREGEQYF
TRBV19	TRBJ2-7	TRBD1	-	15	TGTGCCAGTAGTACAATGGGACAGGGGGCTTACGAGCAGTACTTC	CASSTMGQGAYEQYF
TRBV9	TRBJ2-2	-	-	14	TGTGCCAGCAGCGTAGGGCCAGACACCGGGGAGCTGTTTTTT	CASSVGPDTGELFF